These T cell receptor beta chains were read from a single sample in a study of vaccination and CD4 T cells after COVID-19. No antigen has been assigned to these receptors. TCRdb itself ran the PCR reads through MiXCR, one entry per CDR3 protein. In the table there are 10,000 or so distinct CDR3 sequences, about 28% of which are singletons. The sample here was CD4+ T cells from blood, cultured in vitro, taken after SARS-CoV-2 vaccination. All receptors come from a human donor who had recovered from COVID-19. The CDR3 runs from the conserved cysteine through the conserved F or W. D genes are given only for firm matches. Size is omitted from some rows. Given values are once, few, many or a class for expanded clones.

>TRBD2|TRBV5-1|TRBJ2-6|NA
CASSLDIAGTSGANVLTF
TGCGCCAGCAGCTTGGATATAGCGGGAACCTCTGGGGCCAACGTCCTGACTTTC
>TRBD2|TRBV6-2/TRBV6-3|TRBJ2-1|NA
CASSLLTSGRRYEQFF
TGTGCCAGCAGTCTGTTGACTAGCGGGAGAAGGTATGAGCAGTTCTTC
>NA|TRBV27|TRBJ2-2|NA
CASSLPRELFF
TGTGCCAGCAGTTTACCCCGGGAGCTGTTTTTT
>TRBD1|TRBV5-5|TRBJ2-1|NA
CASSWGQILLHEQFF
TGTGCCAGCAGCTGGGGACAGATCCTCCTACATGAGCAGTTCTTC
>TRBD1|TRBV19|TRBJ2-7|few
CASSIRTGGDEQYF
TGTGCCAGTAGTATACGGACAGGGGGTGACGAGCAGTACTTC
>TRBD2|TRBV20-1|TRBJ2-7|NA
CSAPRTSGARLYEQYF
TGCAGTGCACCACGGACTAGCGGGGCGAGACTCTACGAGCAGTACTTC
>NA|TRBV6-1|TRBJ1-5|few
CASSAGQRNQPQHF
TGTGCCAGCAGCGCGGGCCAGCGGAATCAGCCCCAGCATTTT
>NA|TRBV18|TRBJ1-6|NA
CASSPSTRATGSPLHF
TGTGCCAGCTCACCCTCTACTAGGGCAACAGGTTCACCCCTCCACTTT
>NA|TRBV28|TRBJ1-1|few
CASSLSSWTLRSNTEAFF
TGTGCCAGCAGTTTATCCTCATGGACGCTGAGATCGAACACTGAAGCTTTCTTT
>NA|TRBV20-1|TRBJ1-2|NA
CGARRSQGGYGYTF
TGCGGTGCTAGGAGGTCCCAAGGAGGATATGGCTACACCTTC
>TRBD1|TRBV7-2|TRBJ2-7|NA
CASSGQGMIYEQYF
TGTGCCAGCAGCGGACAGGGGATGATCTACGAGCAGTACTTC
>NA|TRBV7-2|TRBJ1-1|NA
CASSLGTSGTSFFGPGTHTEAFF
NA
>NA|TRBV28|TRBJ1-2|few
CASSSQGYTF
TGTGCCAGCAGTAGTCAAGGCTACACCTTC
>NA|TRBV7-2|TRBJ2-5|few
CASSKEAAQETQYF
TGTGCCAGCAGCAAAGAGGCAGCGCAAGAGACCCAGTACTTC
>TRBD1|TRBV27|TRBJ1-4|NA
CASSSYPAGGGEKLFF
TGTGCCAGCAGTTCCTACCCAGCAGGGGGAGGTGAAAAACTGTTTTTT
>NA|TRBV9|TRBJ1-5|few
CASSVGGASNQPQHF
TGTGCCAGCAGCGTAGGGGGGGCTAGCAATCAGCCCCAGCATTTT
>NA|TRBV5-1|TRBJ2-3|NA
CASSLGGTSHTDTQYF
TGCGCCAGCAGCTTGGGGGGTACCTCTCACACAGATACGCAGTATTTT